The clone carrying this T cell receptor beta chain was seen repeatedly, ten times or more. No antigen is known for it. The source of the sample is a study of T cell repertoires in cytomegalovirus infection. Study background: TCR beta signatures that were public indicated CMV infection and matching HLA type.

MiXCR, applied by TCRdb to the reads, yields one record per CDR3 protein. The sample records some 300,000 distinct CDR3 sequences, around 10% being singletons. The CDR3 is made up of 13 amino acids. V lost 1 base to trimming and J lost 2 bases, with 8 bases between them. CDR1 is SQVTM, CDR2 ANQGSEA, per germline. General study results and limits: CMV-specific HLA-C-restricted TCR beta clonotypes dominated the ex vivo response. Adding up the frequency of public TCR beta families identified people who carried CMV plus the relevant HLA.

The source of this sequence is a human donor in good health (CMV status not recorded). Some clones in this sample may be carry-over from other donors' samples. The chain joins TRBV29-1 to TRBJ1-1; D gene uncertain. Sequencing was done on a sample of PBMCs. In nucleotides, the CDR3 is TGCAGCGTTGAAGGGCTTAGTAACACTGAAGCTTTCTTT. It is translated as CSVEGLSNTEAFF.